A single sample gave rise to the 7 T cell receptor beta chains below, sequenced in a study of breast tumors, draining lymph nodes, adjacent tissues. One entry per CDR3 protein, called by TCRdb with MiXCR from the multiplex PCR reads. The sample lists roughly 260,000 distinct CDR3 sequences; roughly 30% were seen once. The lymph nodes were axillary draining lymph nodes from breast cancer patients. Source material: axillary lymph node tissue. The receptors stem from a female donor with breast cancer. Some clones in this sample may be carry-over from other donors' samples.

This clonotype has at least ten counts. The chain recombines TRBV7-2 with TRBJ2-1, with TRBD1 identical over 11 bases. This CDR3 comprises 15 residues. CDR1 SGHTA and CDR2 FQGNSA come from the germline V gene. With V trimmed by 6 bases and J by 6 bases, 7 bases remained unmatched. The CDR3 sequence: CASSSTGTGGNEQFF. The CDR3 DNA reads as TGTGCCAGCAGTTCTACCGGGACAGGGGGCAATGAGCAGTTCTTC. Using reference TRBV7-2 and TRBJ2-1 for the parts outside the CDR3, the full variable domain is GAGVSQSPSNKVTEKGKDVELRCDPISGHTALYWYRQSLGQGLEFLIYFQGNSAPDKSGLPSDRFSAERTGGSVSTLTIQRTQQEDSAVYLCASSSTGTGGNEQFFGPGTRLTVL.

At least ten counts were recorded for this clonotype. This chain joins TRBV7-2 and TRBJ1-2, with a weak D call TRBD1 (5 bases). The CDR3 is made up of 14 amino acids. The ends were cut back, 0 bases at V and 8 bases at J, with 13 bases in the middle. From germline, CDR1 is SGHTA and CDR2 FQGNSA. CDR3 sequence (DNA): TGTGCCAGCAGCTTAGCGGGCGCAGGGCTCGGCTACACCTTC. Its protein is CASSLAGAGLGYTF.

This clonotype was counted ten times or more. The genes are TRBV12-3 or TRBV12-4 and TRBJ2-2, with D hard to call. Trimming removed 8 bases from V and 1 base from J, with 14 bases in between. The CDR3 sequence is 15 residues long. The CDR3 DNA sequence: TGTGCCAGCCAAAAAACAAGCGAGAACACCGGGGAGCTGTTTTTT. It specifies CASQKTSENTGELFF.

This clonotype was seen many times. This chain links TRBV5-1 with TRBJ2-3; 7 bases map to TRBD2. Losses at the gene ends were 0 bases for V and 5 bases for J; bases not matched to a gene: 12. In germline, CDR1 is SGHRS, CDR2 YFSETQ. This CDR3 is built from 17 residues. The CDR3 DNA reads TGCGCCAGCAGCTTGGCGAGAGGGCAGGGCGGGGGAGATACGCAGTATTTT. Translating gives CASSLARGQGGGDTQYF.

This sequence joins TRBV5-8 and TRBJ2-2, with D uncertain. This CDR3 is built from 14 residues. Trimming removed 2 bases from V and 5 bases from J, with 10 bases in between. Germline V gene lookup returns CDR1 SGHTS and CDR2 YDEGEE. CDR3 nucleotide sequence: TGTGCCAGCAGCTTTCTAGGCGTAACCGGGGAGCTGTTTTTT. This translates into CASSFLGVTGELFF.

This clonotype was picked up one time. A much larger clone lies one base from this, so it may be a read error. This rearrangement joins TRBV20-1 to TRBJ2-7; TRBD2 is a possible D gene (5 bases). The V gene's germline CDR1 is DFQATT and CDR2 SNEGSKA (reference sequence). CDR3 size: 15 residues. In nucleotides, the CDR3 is TGCAGTGCTAGAGCTTACGGGATTAGCTCCTACGAGCGGTACTTC. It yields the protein CSARAYGISSYERYF.

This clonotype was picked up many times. The CDR3 loop is CSVAQGVYEQYF. The CDR3 nucleotides are TGCAGCGTTGCCCAGGGGGTCTACGAGCAGTACTTC. The V gene is TRBV29-1, the J gene TRBJ2-7; 7 nucleotides align to TRBD1. Germline V gene lookup returns CDR1 SQVTM and CDR2 ANQGSEA. Losses at the gene ends were 4 bases for V and 3 bases for J; bases not matched to a gene: 3. The CDR3 length is 12 residues.